Listed here are 20 T cell receptor beta chains from one sample, sequenced in a study of cytomegalovirus exposure and HLA in healthy donors (dated by TCRdb to between 2016 and 2019). To prepare the library, the immunoSEQ multiplex PCR assay was applied. For the multiplex PCR, a mixture combining 60 forward primers for TCR Vbeta segments and 13 reverse primers for TCR Jbeta segments was used. TCRdb carries this immuneACCESS record with in-frame sequences only. Its versions omit some clonotypes, under half of them owing to an unresolved V gene in the studies checked, with the rest unexplained. Counted in this sample were approximately 150,000 clones; more than 75% of them appeared once. The ten largest clones capture over 13% of the sample. Source material: PBMCs. The receptors shown here come from a woman aged 40 to 50 in good health and CMV-seronegative.

This clone is a singleton in its sample. The chain is built from TRBV21-1 and TRBJ2-5; TRBD2, the table's D call, lacks a check against the DNA. TRBV21-1 is noted as a pseudogene. The CDR3 is made up of 18 amino acids. The chain's CDR3 is CASSKAWTSGETRETQYF. The CDR3 DNA follows: TGTGCCAGCAGCAAAGCGTGGACTAGCGGGGAAACAAGGGAGACCCAGTACTTC.

The V and J genes are TRBV19 and TRBJ1-5, with a weak D call TRBD1 (6 bases). Germline V lookup: CDR1 LNHDA, CDR2 SQIVND (reference sequence). The CDR3 is 16 residues long. V was shortened by 2 bases and J by 0 bases, with 11 bases between the two germline ends. Here the CDR3 DNA reads TGTGCCAGTAGTATACGGCAGGGGATTAGCAATCAGCCCCAGCATTTT. Translating it yields CASSIRQGISNQPQHF.

This chain uses TRBV5-1 with TRBJ2-1, with 7 bases aligning to TRBD2. Looked up from germline, CDR1 is SGHRS and CDR2 is YFSETQ. The trim removed 0 bases at V and 9 bases at J, leaving 3 bases unmatched. The CDR3 spans 13 residues. For the CDR3, the DNA is TGCGCCAGCAGCTTGGGACTAGCTGGTGAGCAGTTCTTC. Translated, it gives CASSLGLAGEQFF. The full variable domain, its missing parts supplied by reference TRBV5-1 and TRBJ2-1, is KAGVTQTPRYLIKTRGQQVTLSCSPISGHRSVSWYQQTPGQGLQFLFEYFSETQRNKGNFPGRFSGRQFSNSRSEMNVSTLELGDSALYLCASSLGLAGEQFFGPGTRLTVL.

The genes are TRBV5-6 and TRBJ2-7; 9 positions match TRBD2. The V segment lost 6 bases and the J segment 5 bases; nucleotides outside the gene matches: 15. The length of the CDR3 is 16 residues. Germline assignment: CDR1 SGHDT and CDR2 YYEEEE. CDR3 protein: CASTWRLAVFRDEQYF. The CDR3 bases are TGTGCCAGCACCTGGAGACTAGCGGTCTTTCGGGACGAGCAGTACTTC. The full variable domain, in which reference TRBV5-6 and TRBJ2-7 provide the parts outside the CDR3, is DAGVTQSPTHLIKTRGQQVTLRCSPKSGHDTVSWYQQALGQGPQFIFQYYEEEERQRGNFPDRFSGHQFPNYSSELNVNALLLGDSALYLCASTWRLAVFRDEQYFGPGTRLTVT.

The chain employs TRBV28 and TRBJ2-2; D is ambiguous. V lost 3 bases to trimming and J lost 4 bases, with 9 bases between them. This CDR3 contains 14 residues. The germline gives CDR1 MDHEN, CDR2 SYDVKM. The CDR3 spells CASSFGALTGELFF. The CDR3 DNA reads as TGTGCCAGCAGTTTCGGAGCGCTCACCGGGGAGCTGTTTTTT.

The chain recombines TRBV7-9 with TRBJ2-3, with 12 bases aligning to TRBD2. V lost 6 bases to trimming and J lost 3 bases; unmatched junction nucleotides: 7. This CDR3 has 16 amino acids. Germline CDR1 SEHNR, CDR2 FQNEAQ (reference sequence). The CDR3 sequence is CASSSSGGGNTDTQYF. In nucleotides, the CDR3 is TGTGCCAGCAGTTCTAGCGGGGGGGGAAATACAGATACGCAGTATTTT. Based on the CDR3 plus reference TRBV7-9 and TRBJ2-3, the full variable domain is DTGVSQNPRHKITKRGQNVTFRCDPISEHNRLYWYRQTLGQGPEFLTYFQNEAQLEKSRLLSDRFSAERPKGSFSTLEIQRTEQGDSAMYLCASSSSGGGNTDTQYFGPGTRLTVL.

The J gene is TRBJ2-2, the V gene TRBV11-3; TRBD1 might be the D (5 bases). Between the trimmed V and J ends, which lost 3 bases and 4 bases, there was a span of 9 bases. Germline V gives CDR1 SGHNT, CDR2 YENEEA. This CDR3 is 14 amino acids long. The CDR3 bases are TGTGCCAGCAGCTTTGACAGAACCACCGGGGAGCTGTTTTTT. Protein sequence: CASSFDRTTGELFF.

V usage is TRBV7-3 and J usage is TRBJ2-3; possibly TRBD2 for D (5 bases). The CDR3 totals 16 residues. Trimming removed 4 bases from V and 0 bases from J, with 14 bases in between. Germline CDR1 is SGHTA and CDR2 is FQGTGA. CDR3 loop: CASSSRLSSSTDTQYF. DNA for the CDR3: TGTGCCAGCAGCTCCAGACTATCATCTAGCACAGATACGCAGTATTTT.

The chain has TRBV27 and TRBJ2-1, with D hard to call. This CDR3 spans 13 amino acids. The germline gives CDR1 MNHEY, CDR2 SMNVEV (reference sequence). The CDR3: CSSRPAGHDEQFF. CDR3 sequence (DNA): TGTTCCTCCCGTCCAGCAGGCCACGATGAGCAGTTCTTC.

This clone was seen more than once but under ten times. The genes are TRBV11-2 and TRBJ1-5, with TRBD1 as a possible D gene (6 bases). Per the germline V gene, CDR1 is SGHAT and CDR2 is FQNNGV. The V end was cut by 4 bases, the J end by 4 bases, with 8 bases between. This CDR3 spans 13 amino acids. The CDR3 DNA reads as TGTGCCAGCAGCTCTAGGGGGAATCAGCCCCAGCATTTT. It is translated as CASSSRGNQPQHF.

The chain combines TRBV7-2 with TRBJ2-5; 8 nucleotides align to TRBD2. After removal of 4 bases from V and 4 bases from J, the junction contained 8 bases not matched to a gene. Germline loops: CDR1 SGHTA, CDR2 FQGNSA. This CDR3 is 15 amino acids long. Here the CDR3 DNA reads TGTGCCAGCAGCTCAGGGTTACTAGCGGTAGAGACCCAGTACTTC. Encoded protein: CASSSGLLAVETQYF.

The chain recombines TRBV7-2 with TRBJ1-1, with D perhaps TRBD1 (6 bases). The CDR3 runs to 13 residues. V was pared by 5 bases and J by 1 base, with 8 bases between. The germline gives CDR1 SGHTA, CDR2 FQGNSA. The CDR3 DNA reads as TGTGCCAGCAGCCCAGGGGAGAACACTGAAGCTTTCTTT. Translation: CASSPGENTEAFF.

Here the CDR3 reads CASSSSSGRPYNEQFF. The CDR3 nucleotides read TGTGCCAGTAGCTCCTCTAGCGGGAGGCCCTACAATGAGCAGTTCTTC. The chain uses TRBV19 and TRBJ2-1; TRBD2 agrees at 11 bases. The CDR3 spans 16 residues. The junction had 6 bases not matched to a gene; V was cut back by 6 bases and J by 2 bases. Germline V lookup: CDR1 LNHDA, CDR2 SQIVND (reference sequence).

This chain uses TRBV21-1 with TRBJ2-7; the DNA was not used to check the table's D call, TRBD1. TRBV21-1 is annotated as a pseudogene. This CDR3 region has 16 residues. The CDR3 DNA reads as TGTGCCAGCAGCAATCGGTCGAAGGGGGACAGGGTTAGGCAGTACTTC. It codes for CASSNRSKGDRVRQYF.

The V gene is TRBV9, the J gene TRBJ2-1; TRBD1 is a possible D gene (6 bases). V lost 2 bases, J lost 10 bases, and 22 bases lay in between. The CDR3 spans 16 residues. Germline CDR1 and CDR2: SGDLS and YYNGEE. CDR3 region: CASSVRTGQTPGEQFF. The CDR3, as DNA: TGTGCCAGCAGCGTTCGAACCGGACAGACCCCGGGGGAGCAGTTCTTC.

The chain links TRBV11-3 to TRBJ1-4, with 7 nucleotides matching TRBD1. Germline V gene data show CDR1 as SGHNT and CDR2 as YENEEA. CDR3 length: 15 amino acids. After removal of 5 bases from V and 8 bases from J, the junction contained 11 bases not matched to a gene. In DNA form, the CDR3 reads TGTGCCAGCAGCCAGGGACAGCTAATGGGGGAAAAACTGTTTTTT. Amino acid sequence: CASSQGQLMGEKLFF.

This clone was counted a few times. V usage is TRBV6-5 and J usage is TRBJ1-1, with 8 positions matching TRBD1. The CDR3 totals 15 residues. The germline gives CDR1 MNHEY, CDR2 SVGAGI. J was trimmed by 1 base and V by 6 bases; bases with no gene match: 7. The CDR3 loop reads CASRTWDRPNTEAFF. CDR3 sequence (DNA): TGTGCCAGCAGGACCTGGGACAGGCCGAACACTGAAGCTTTCTTT.

The CDR3 loop reads CASSIRGDTQYF. The CDR3 nucleotides are TGTGCCAGCAGCATCAGGGGAGATACGCAGTATTTT. This rearrangement joins TRBV7-3 to TRBJ2-3, with D possibly matching TRBD1 (6 bases). The V end lost 5 bases, the J end lost 5 bases, and 8 bases lay between the germline ends. The CDR3 sequence is 12 residues long. Germline CDR1 and CDR2: SGHTA and FQGTGA.

The CDR3 DNA follows: TGTGCCAGCAGCTTCTTCGGTTACGAGCAGTACTTC. Its protein is CASSFFGYEQYF. The V call is TRBV5-6, the J call TRBJ2-7; no reliable D call. The germline V and J ends were trimmed by 2 bases and 4 bases, with 7 bases remaining between them. CDR1 and CDR2 (germline): SGHDT, YYEEEE. The CDR3 has 12 residues.

This clone has a handful of counts. The gene calls are TRBV4-3 and TRBJ2-6; D gene uncertain. This CDR3 is 16 amino acids long. V lost 1 base and J 0 bases, leaving 7 bases between the germline ends. The germline gives CDR1 LGHNA, CDR2 YSLEER. The CDR3 coding sequence is TGCGCCAGCAGCCAAGGAGGCAGCTCTGGGGCCAACGTCCTGACTTTC. It encodes CASSQGGSSGANVLTF.